The clone carrying this TCR beta chain has a count of ten or more. This entry is derived from a study of kidney transplant recipient with SARS-CoV-2 infection. Each CDR3 protein gets one entry after TCRdb re-called the reads with MiXCR. The repertoire holds 200,000 to 300,000 distinct CDR3 sequences, with about 28% as singletons. The CDR3 has 16 residues. The V end was cut by 3 bases, the J end by 0 bases, with 9 bases between. Germline V CDR1 and CDR2: MGHDK, SYGVNS. This sequence originates from a male patient aged 30 to 40 who had COVID-19 and was a kidney transplant recipient. Some T cells may have come from the graft donor. This chain connects TRBV25-1 to TRBJ2-6; D remains ambiguous. The sequencing used a blood sample, collected at baseline and between days 110 and 120 from a kidney transplant recipient. Here the CDR3 DNA reads TGTGCCAGCAGTGAGTCGCCGAACTCTGGGGCCAACGTCCTGACTTTC. Translation gives CASSESPNSGANVLTF.